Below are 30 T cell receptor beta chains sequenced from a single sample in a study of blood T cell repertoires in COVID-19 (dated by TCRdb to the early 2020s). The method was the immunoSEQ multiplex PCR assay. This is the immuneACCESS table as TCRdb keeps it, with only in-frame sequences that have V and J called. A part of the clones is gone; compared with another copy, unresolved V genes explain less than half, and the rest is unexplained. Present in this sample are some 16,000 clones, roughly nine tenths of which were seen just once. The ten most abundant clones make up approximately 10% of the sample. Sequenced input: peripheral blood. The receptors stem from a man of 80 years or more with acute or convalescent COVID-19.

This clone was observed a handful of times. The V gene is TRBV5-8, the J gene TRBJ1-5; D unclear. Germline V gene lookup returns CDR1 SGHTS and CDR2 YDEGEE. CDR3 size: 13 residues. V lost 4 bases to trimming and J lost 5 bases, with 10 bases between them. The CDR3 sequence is CASSADGYQPQHF. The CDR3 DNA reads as TGTGCCAGCAGCGCCGACGGGTATCAGCCCCAGCATTTT.

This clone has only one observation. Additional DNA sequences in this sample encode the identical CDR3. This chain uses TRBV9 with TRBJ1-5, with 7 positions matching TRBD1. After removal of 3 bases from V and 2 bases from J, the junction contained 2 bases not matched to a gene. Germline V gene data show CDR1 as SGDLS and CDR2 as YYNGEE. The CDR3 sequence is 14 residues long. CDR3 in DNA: TGTGCCAGCAGCGCAGGACAGGGCAATCAGCCCCAGCATTTT. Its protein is CASSAGQGNQPQHF.

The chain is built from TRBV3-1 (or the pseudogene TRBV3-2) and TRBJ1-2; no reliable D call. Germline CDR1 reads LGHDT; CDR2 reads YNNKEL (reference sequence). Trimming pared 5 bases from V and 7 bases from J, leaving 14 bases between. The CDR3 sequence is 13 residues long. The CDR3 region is CASSLQTTGGYTF. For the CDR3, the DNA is TGTGCCAGCAGCTTACAAACTACCGGTGGCTACACCTTC.

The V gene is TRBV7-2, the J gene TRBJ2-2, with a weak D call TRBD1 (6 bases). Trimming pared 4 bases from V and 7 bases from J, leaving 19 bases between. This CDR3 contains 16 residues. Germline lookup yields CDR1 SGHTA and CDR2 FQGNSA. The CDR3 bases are TGTGCCAGCAGCTGGACAGCTCGAATTCAGGGCGGGGAGCTGTTTTTT. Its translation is CASSWTARIQGGELFF.

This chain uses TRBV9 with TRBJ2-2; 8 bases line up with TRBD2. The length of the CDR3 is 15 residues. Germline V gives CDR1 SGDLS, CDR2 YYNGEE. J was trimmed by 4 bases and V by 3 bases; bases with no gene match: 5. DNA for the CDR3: TGTGCCAGCAGCGAGGCGGGGGGAATCACCGGGGAGCTGTTTTTT. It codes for CASSEAGGITGELFF.

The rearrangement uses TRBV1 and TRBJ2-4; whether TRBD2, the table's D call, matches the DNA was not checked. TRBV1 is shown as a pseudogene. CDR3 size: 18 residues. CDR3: CTSSQLRVAGLAKNIQYF. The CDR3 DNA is TGCACCAGCAGCCAGCTCCGGGTAGCGGGACTAGCCAAAAACATTCAGTACTTC.

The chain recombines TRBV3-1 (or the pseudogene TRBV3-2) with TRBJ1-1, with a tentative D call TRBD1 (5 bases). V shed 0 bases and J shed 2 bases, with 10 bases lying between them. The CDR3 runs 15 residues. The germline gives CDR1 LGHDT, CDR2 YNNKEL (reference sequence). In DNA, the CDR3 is TGTGCCAGCAGCCAAGATTACCAGGGAAACACTGAAGCTTTCTTT. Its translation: CASSQDYQGNTEAFF.

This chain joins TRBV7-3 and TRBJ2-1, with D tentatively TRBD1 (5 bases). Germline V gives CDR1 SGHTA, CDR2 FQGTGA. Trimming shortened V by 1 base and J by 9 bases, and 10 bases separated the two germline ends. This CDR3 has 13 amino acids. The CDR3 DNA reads TGTGCCAGCAGCTTAAGCCAGGGTCGTGAGCAGTTCTTC. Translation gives CASSLSQGREQFF.

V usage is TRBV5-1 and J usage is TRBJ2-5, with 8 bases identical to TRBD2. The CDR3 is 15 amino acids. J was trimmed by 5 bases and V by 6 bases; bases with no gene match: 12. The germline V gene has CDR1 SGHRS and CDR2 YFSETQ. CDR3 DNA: TGCGCCAGCACGAGGGATGAAGCGGGAGCTGAGACCCAGTACTTC. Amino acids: CASTRDEAGAETQYF.

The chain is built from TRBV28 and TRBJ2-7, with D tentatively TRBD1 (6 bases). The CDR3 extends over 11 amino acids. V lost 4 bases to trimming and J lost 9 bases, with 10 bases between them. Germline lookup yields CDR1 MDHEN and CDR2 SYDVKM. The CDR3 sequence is CASSWGTMQYF. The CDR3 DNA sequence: TGTGCCAGCAGTTGGGGGACAATGCAGTACTTC.

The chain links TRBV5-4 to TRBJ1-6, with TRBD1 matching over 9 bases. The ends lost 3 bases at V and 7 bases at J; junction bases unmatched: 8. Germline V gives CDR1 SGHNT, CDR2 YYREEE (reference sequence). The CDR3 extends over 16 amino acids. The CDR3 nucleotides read TGTGCCAGCAGCTCAAATTTAGGGACAGGGAATTCACCCCTCCACTTT. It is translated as CASSSNLGTGNSPLHF.

CDR3 sequence reads: CAWSQTRYNSPLHF. DNA for the CDR3: TGTGCCTGGAGTCAAACACGTTATAATTCACCCCTCCACTTT. V gene TRBV30 combines with J gene TRBJ1-6; D call uncertain. The CDR3 is made up of 14 amino acids. In germline, CDR1 is GTSNPN, CDR2 SVGIG (reference sequence). V was shortened by 2 bases and J by 4 bases, with 9 bases between the two germline ends.

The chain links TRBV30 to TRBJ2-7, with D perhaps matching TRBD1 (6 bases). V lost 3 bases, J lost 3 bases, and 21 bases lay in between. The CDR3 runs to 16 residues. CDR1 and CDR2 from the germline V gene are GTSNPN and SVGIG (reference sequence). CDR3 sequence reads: CAWRGYQKNRDYEQYF. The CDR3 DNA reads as TGTGCCTGGAGAGGGTACCAAAAGAACAGGGACTACGAGCAGTACTTC.

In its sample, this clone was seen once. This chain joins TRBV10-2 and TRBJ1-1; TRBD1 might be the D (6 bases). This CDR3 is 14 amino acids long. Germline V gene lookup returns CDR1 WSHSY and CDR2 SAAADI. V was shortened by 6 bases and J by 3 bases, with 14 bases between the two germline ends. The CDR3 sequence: CASRRGGGDTEAFF. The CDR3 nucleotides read TGCGCCAGCAGGCGAGGGGGAGGGGACACTGAAGCTTTCTTT.

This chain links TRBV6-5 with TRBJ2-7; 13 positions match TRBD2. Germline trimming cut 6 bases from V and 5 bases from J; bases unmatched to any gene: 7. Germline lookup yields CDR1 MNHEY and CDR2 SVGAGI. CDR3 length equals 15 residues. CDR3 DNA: TGTGCCAGCAGCCGTACTGGGACTAGCGGGGACGAGCAGTACTTC. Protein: CASSRTGTSGDEQYF.

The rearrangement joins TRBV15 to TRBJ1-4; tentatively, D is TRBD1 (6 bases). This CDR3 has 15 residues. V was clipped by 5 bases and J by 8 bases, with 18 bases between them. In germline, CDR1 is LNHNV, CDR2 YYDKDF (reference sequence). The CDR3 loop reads CATSPRGATGEKLFF. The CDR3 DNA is TGTGCCACCAGCCCCCGGGGGGCAACAGGGGAAAAACTGTTTTTT.

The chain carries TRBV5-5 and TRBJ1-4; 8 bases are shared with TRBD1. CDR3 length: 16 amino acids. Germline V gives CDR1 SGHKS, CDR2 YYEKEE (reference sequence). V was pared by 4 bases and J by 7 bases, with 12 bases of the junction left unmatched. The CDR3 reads CASSRAPDRGREKLFF. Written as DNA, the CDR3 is TGTGCCAGCAGCCGTGCGCCAGACAGGGGCCGTGAAAAACTGTTTTTT.

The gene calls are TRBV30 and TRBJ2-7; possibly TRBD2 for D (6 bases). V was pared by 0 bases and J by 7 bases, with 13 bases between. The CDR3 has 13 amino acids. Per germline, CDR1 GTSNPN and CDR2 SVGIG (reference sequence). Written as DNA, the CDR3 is TGTGCCTGGAGTGTAGGGGACTCGAGGGAGCAGTACTTC. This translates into CAWSVGDSREQYF.

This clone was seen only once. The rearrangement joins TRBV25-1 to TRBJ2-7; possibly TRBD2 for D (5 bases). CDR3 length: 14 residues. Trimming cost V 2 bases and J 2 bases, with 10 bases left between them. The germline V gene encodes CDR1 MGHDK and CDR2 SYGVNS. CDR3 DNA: TGTGCCAGCAGTGAACTGGACGGGACCTACGAGCAGTACTTC. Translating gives CASSELDGTYEQYF.

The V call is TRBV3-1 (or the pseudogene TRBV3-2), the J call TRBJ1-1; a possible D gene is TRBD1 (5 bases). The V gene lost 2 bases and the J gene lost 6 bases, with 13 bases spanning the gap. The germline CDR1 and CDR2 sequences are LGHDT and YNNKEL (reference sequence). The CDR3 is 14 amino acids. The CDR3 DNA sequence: TGTGCCAGCAGCCAACCAGGGCCGGGGGCTGAAGCTTTCTTT. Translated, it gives CASSQPGPGAEAFF.

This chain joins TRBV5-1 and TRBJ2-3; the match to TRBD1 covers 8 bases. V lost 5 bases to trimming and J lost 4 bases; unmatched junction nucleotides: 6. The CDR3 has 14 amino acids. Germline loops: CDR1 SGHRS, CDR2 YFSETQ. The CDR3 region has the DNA TGCGCCAGCAGTTCGGACAGGGTTGCAGATACGCAGTATTTT. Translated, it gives CASSSDRVADTQYF.

CDR3 loop: CASSQARELFF. The CDR3 DNA reads as TGTGCCAGCAGCCAGGCCCGTGAGCTGTTTTTT. The chain recombines TRBV3-1 (or the pseudogene TRBV3-2) with TRBJ2-2; D is uncertain. This CDR3 region has 11 residues. Germline V CDR1 and CDR2: LGHDT, YNNKEL (reference sequence). The V gene lost 3 bases and the J gene lost 11 bases, with 7 bases spanning the gap.

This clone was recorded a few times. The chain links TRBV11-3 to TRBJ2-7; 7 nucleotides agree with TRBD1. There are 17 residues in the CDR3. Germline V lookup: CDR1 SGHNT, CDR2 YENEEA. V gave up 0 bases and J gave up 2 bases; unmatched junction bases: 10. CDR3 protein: CASSLEAYRGSTYEQYF. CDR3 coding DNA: TGTGCCAGCAGCTTAGAGGCATACAGGGGTTCCACCTACGAGCAGTACTTC.

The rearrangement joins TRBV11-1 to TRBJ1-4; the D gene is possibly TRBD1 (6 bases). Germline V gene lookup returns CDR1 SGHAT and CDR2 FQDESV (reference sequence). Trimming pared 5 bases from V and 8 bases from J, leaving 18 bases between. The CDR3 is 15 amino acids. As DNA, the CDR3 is TGTGCCAGCAGCCCCGCCCAGGGGCCCACGGAAAAACTGTTTTTT. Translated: CASSPAQGPTEKLFF.

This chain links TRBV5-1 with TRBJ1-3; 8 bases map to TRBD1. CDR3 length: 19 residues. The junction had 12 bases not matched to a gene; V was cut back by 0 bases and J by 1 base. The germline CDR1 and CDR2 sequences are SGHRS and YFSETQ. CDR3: CASSLAGRPDRASGNTIYF. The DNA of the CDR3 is TGCGCCAGCAGCTTGGCCGGACGTCCGGACAGGGCTTCTGGAAACACCATATATTTT.

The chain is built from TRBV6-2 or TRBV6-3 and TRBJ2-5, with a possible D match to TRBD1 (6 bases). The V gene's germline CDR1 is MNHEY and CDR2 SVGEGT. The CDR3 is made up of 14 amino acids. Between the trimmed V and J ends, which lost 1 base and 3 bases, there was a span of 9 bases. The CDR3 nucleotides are TGTGCCAGCAGTTACTTTCAGGGGAAAGAGACCCAGTACTTC. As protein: CASSYFQGKETQYF.

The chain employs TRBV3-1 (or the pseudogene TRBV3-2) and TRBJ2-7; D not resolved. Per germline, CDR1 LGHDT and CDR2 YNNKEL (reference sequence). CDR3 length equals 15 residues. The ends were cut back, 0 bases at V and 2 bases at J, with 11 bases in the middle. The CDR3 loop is CASSQEVGVTYEQYF. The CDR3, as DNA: TGTGCCAGCAGCCAAGAGGTAGGAGTTACCTACGAGCAGTACTTC.

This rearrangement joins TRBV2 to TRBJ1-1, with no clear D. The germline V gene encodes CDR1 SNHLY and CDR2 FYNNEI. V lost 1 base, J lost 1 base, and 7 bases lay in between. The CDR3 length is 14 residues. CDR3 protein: CASSEGSGNTEAFF. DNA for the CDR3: TGTGCCAGCAGTGAAGGGAGCGGGAACACTGAAGCTTTCTTT.

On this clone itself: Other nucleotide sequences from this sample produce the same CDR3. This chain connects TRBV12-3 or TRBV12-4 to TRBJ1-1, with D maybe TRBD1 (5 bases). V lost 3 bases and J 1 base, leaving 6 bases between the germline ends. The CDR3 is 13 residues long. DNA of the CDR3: TGTGCCAGCAGTTTCACAGGGAACACTGAAGCTTTCTTT. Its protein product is CASSFTGNTEAFF.

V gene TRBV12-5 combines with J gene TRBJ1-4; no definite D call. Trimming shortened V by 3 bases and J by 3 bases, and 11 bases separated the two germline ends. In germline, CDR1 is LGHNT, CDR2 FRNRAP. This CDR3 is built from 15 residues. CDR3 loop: CASGFTGEANEKLFF. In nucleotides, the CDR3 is TGTGCTAGTGGTTTTACTGGGGAGGCTAATGAAAAACTGTTTTTT.